This T cell receptor (beta chain) was obtained from a study of memory CD4+ T cells and cytomegalovirus serostatus (dated by TCRdb to between 2018 and 2020). Study-wide context: A total of around 35 healthy Belgian adults, of whom 9 were CMV seropositive and some 25 were CMV seronegative, were included in the cohort. The study sequenced CD4+ memory TCRbeta repertoires of a Belgian cohort with known cytomegalovirus serostatus to replicate a published TCR-based CMV serostatus classifier.

Genomic DNA was extracted from sorted cells with the Quick-DNA Microprep Kit. TCRbeta DNA was amplified with the immunoSEQ hsTCRbeta kit following the manufacturer's protocol. TCRbeta libraries were sequenced on an Illumina MiSeq instrument. The authors' pipeline ran thus. After out-of-frame sequences were removed, 2,204,828 distinct TCRbeta sequences remained, averaging around 70,000 per individual. Two values were used to score each individual: the count of roughly 180 previously reported CMV-associated TCRbeta sequences and the total count of productive distinct TCRbeta sequences. A beta-binomial model was reimplemented in Python, and random forests from scikit-learn, run with default parameters, were trained on data from the US cohort. Classifier performance on the Belgian cohort was summarized as median AUC with percentile confidence intervals over 10,000 bootstrap iterations. TCRdb obtained this table from immuneACCESS and retained in-frame rearrangements with V and J assigned. These tables miss some clones; where compared with another copy, unresolved V genes account for less than half of the shortfall, and the remainder is unexplained. V and J calls plus clone size are reproduced from that table; the DNA served to infer D and trimming. The sample has 75,000 to 90,000 clones on record, approximately 80% of them singletons. The top ten constitute roughly 0.8% of the sample.

Notes on this clone: The antigen this receptor binds is unknown. It has no much larger one-base neighbor in the sample; base qualities were not kept.

Single viable CD3+CD4+CD8-CD45RO+ cells were sorted as memory CD4+ T cells on a FACSAria II. To determine CMV serostatus, a Roche Elecsys assay was used that detects serum IgG against CMV pp150, pp28, p38 and p52. Once the samples were thawed, total CD4+ T cells were enriched through positive selection using CD4 magnetic microbeads. Samples originated from another study that specifically interrogated the CD4+ T cell memory repertoire. Peripheral blood mononuclear cells were isolated and cryopreserved following standard operating procedures; serum was stored at -80 °C. Staining used CD3-PerCP (BW264/56), CD4-APC (RPA-T4), CD45RO-PE (UCHT1) and CD8-Pacific Orange (3B5) antibodies, with Sytox blue excluding non-viable cells. What the work shows at the level of the full study, not this receptor alone: On the Belgian cohort, the classifier built on the original framework reached a median bootstrapped AUC of about 0.95, with a 95% CI of 0.76-1.00. Only CD4+CD45RO+ memory cells were sequenced, in contrast to the original study, which included naive and memory CD4+ and CD8+ populations. For predicting CMV serostatus, the median bootstrapped AUC was approximately 0.95 using the original framework and around 0.91 using a US-trained random forest. Of 164 previously reported CMV-associated TCRbeta sequences, approximately 70 appeared in the CD4+ memory repertoires, each in one to five individuals. The results were interpreted as suggesting that the CMV-associated TCR signature is mostly present in the CD4+ memory repertoire.

Via the germline V gene, CDR1 is MNHEY and CDR2 SVGAGI. Inclusive of the bounding cysteine and phenylalanine, the CDR3 is 14 residues long. The read is trimmed to its CDR3 DNA, 42 bases read in frame from base 1. V and J are trimmed by 5 bases and 5 bases, and the gene matches miss 8 bases of the junction. The material sequenced was memory CD4+ T cells from blood. The TCR was taken from an adult in good health and CMV-seronegative. The V and J genes are TRBV6-5 and TRBJ2-7, with 8 bases matching TRBD1. The nucleotide sequence reads as follows: TGTGCCAGCAGTGGGGGACAGGCTCTCAACGAGCAGTACTTC. Its coded protein is CASSGGQALNEQYF.